A selection of T cell receptor beta chains follows, all from one sample in a study of CD8 T cells in Susac syndrome. One entry per CDR3 protein, called by TCRdb with MiXCR from the immunoSEQ multiplex PCR reads. The sample gives over 150,000 distinct CDR3 sequences, roughly 92% of which show up once; about 0.088% is in the top ten. Specimen: CD4+ T cells from PBMCs. The source is a human donor with multiple sclerosis. Each CDR3 is given with its conserved first and last residue. A D gene is named only where the DNA matches it firmly. Clone size is shown for a subset of rows, as once, few, many or a class of expanded clone.

TRBD1,TRBV12-5,-,TRBJ1-1,TGTGCTAGTGGTCCGGACAGGGGCGAAGCTTTCTTT,CASGPDRGEAFF
-,TRBV12-3/TRBV12-4,-,TRBJ2-3,TGTGCCAGCAGTCGACCTAGCGCGGGGCAGTATTTT,CASSRPSAGQYF
TRBD2,TRBV3-1,once,TRBJ2-3,TGTGCCAGCAGCCCTCCAGCGGGGGGCGCAGATACGCAGTATTTT,CASSPPAGGADTQYF
-,TRBV3-1,-,TRBJ2-3,TGTGCCAGCAGCCATTATCCGGCGGGGTACACAGATACGCAGTATTTT,CASSHYPAGYTDTQYF
-,TRBV29-1,-,TRBJ1-3,TGCAGCGCGAATAAGGCTTCTGGAAACACCATATATTTT,CSANKASGNTIYF
-,TRBV5-1,-,TRBJ1-4,TGCGCCAGCAGCTTGGACTCCTCGGAAGGAAAACTGTTTTTT,CASSLDSSEGKLFF
-,TRBV6-7,-,TRBJ1-1,TGTGCCAGCAGCTCAGGGACTGAAGCTTTCTTT,CASSSGTEAFF
TRBD2,TRBV12-3/TRBV12-4,-,TRBJ2-3,TGTGCCAGCAGTCTCCGGGGACTGCGGGGACTAGCGGGTCCTACCCTCACAGATACGCAGTATTTT,CASSLRGLRGLAGPTLTDTQYF
-,TRBV18,once,TRBJ2-7,-,CASSPQWGQGSADF
TRBD1,TRBV12-3/TRBV12-4,-,TRBJ1-1,TGTGCCAGCAGACGACAGGGGACGGTGAACACTGAAGCTTTCTTT,CASRRQGTVNTEAFF
TRBD1,TRBV7-2,-,TRBJ1-1,TGTGCCAGCAGCTTAGCCGGGACAGGGCTCGGGACTGAAGCTTTCTTT,CASSLAGTGLGTEAFF
-,TRBV12-3/TRBV12-4,-,TRBJ1-2,TGTGCCAGCAGCCGATCGGCAGGGTTTGGCTACACCTTC,CASSRSAGFGYTF
-,TRBV18,-,TRBJ1-5,TGTGCCAGCTCACCAGCAGGTTGGCAGCCCCAGCATTTT,CASSPAGWQPQHF
TRBD1,TRBV6-6,-,TRBJ1-2,TGTGCCAGCAGGGGGGACAGGGCTTCTGGCGGCTACACCTTC,CASRGDRASGGYTF
-,TRBV19,once,TRBJ2-6,TGTGCCAGTACGTTACGGTCCTCTGGGGCCAACGTCCTGACTTTC,CASTLRSSGANVLTF
-,TRBV12-3/TRBV12-4,-,TRBJ2-1,TGTGCCAGCAGTGAGGCGGATGAGCAGTTCTTC,CASSEADEQFF
TRBD2,TRBV19,-,TRBJ2-7,TGTGCCAGTAGTATAGCTCTAGCGGGCTCCTACGAGCAGTACTTC,CASSIALAGSYEQYF
-,TRBV7-2,once,TRBJ2-1,TGTGCCAGCAGCTTAACGCGGGCCACCCACAATGAGCAGTTCTTC,CASSLTRATHNEQFF
-,TRBV10-2,-,TRBJ2-5,TGCGCCAGCAGTGACAAGTTCTCGGCCCGATTAAGGGAGACCCAGTACTTC,CASSDKFSARLRETQYF
-,TRBV5-1,-,TRBJ2-2,TGCGCCAGCAGCTTGGGGGTCGGGAACACCGGGGAGCTGTTTTTT,CASSLGVGNTGELFF
-,TRBV10-3,-,TRBJ2-7,TGTGCCATCAAGGGGAGCGATGGCGAGCAGTACTTC,CAIKGSDGEQYF
-,TRBV20-1,-,TRBJ1-2,TGCAGTGCTAGGGACCAGACAGAGCTCTATGGCTACACCTTC,CSARDQTELYGYTF